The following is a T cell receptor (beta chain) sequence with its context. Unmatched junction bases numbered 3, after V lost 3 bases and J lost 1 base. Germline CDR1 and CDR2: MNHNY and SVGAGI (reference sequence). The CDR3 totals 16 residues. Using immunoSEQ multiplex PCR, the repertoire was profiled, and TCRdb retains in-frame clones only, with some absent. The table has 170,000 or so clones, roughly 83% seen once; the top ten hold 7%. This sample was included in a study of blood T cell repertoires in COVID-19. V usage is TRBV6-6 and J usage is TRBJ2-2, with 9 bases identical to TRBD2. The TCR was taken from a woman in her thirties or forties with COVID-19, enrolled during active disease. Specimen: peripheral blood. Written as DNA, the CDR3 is TGTGCCAGCAGTTATTTAGCGGGGGTGAACACCGGGGAGCTGTTTTTT. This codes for CASSYLAGVNTGELFF.